What follows is one T cell receptor beta chain and its context. The protocol was immunoSEQ multiplex PCR, while the TCRdb copy is restricted to in-frame clones and leaves out a portion. The sample has approximately 70,000 clones; 79% are singletons. This record comes from a study of blood T cell repertoires in COVID-19. The CDR3 extends over 14 amino acids. The V gene's germline CDR1 is SQVTM and CDR2 ANQGSEA. Trimming stripped 7 bases from V and 0 bases from J, with 13 bases between. The chain is built from TRBV29-1 and TRBJ1-3; TRBD1 is a possible D gene (5 bases). Material: peripheral blood. The receptor's source is a man in his sixties with active or convalescent COVID-19. DNA of the CDR3: TGCAGCGCCTCTATAGGGGACTCTGGAAACACCATATATTTT. It yields the protein CSASIGDSGNTIYF.